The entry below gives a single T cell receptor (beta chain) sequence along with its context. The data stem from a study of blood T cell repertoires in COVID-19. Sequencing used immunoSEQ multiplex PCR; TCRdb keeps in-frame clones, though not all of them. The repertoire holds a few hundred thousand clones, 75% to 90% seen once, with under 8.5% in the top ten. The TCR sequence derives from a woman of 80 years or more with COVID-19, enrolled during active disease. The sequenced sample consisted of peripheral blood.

In nucleotides, the CDR3 is TGTGCCATCAGCGTTGGGGGGGCCGGAGAGACCCAGTACTTC. It encodes CAISVGGAGETQYF. The chain is built from TRBV10-3 and TRBJ2-5; a weak D match, TRBD2 (7 bases). Trimming left V 6 bases short and J 4 bases short, with 15 bases between. CDR3 length equals 14 residues. Germline V lookup: CDR1 ENHRY, CDR2 SYGVKD.